This T cell receptor beta chain was sequenced for a study of blood T cell repertoires in COVID-19. Study details: Some COVID-19 samples were acute and others convalescent; all came from the United States, Italy and Spain. PBMCs, B-cell-depleted T cells, or T cells were the source of the cDNA or gDNA that made up the material.

Original processing methods: Reference gene primer amplification yielded estimated nucleated cell counts. This table comes from immunoSEQ multiplex PCR, and its TCRdb copy is limited to in-frame clones, with some not included. That table furnishes V, J and clone size, whereas the DNA furnished D and trimming. The table includes under 150,000 clones, over 80% detected once. CDR3 length: 15 residues. V lost 7 bases, J lost 6 bases, and 16 bases lay in between. Germline CDR1 reads MNHEY; CDR2 reads SMNVEV (reference sequence). This clone was observed once. J is TRBJ1-6 and V is TRBV27; D gene ambiguous. The TCR comes from a man aged 40-49 years with active or convalescent COVID-19. Sequencing was done on a sample of peripheral blood. The CDR3 region has the DNA TGTGCCAGCACCAGACCGGGAATGCGTAATTCACCCCTCCACTTT. Its protein product is CASTRPGMRNSPLHF.